The 5 T cell receptor beta chains below all came from one sample that was sequenced in a study of identical twins' blood T cells. TCRdb reprocessed the 5' RACE reads via MiXCR and lists one record per CDR3 protein. The sample records 400,000 or so distinct CDR3 sequences, about 28% being singletons. Material: PBMCs. The receptor set was obtained from a woman aged 18-50 years in good health.

J is TRBJ2-3 and V is TRBV7-9; D may be TRBD1 (6 bases). V gave up 4 bases and J gave up 8 bases, with 16 bases separating them. Germline CDR1 reads SEHNR; CDR2 reads FQNEAQ (reference sequence). The CDR3 is 14 residues long. The CDR3 DNA sequence: TGTGCCAGCAGCTCTTACGACAAAGGGGGTACGCAGTATTTT. It codes for CASSSYDKGGTQYF.

The chain combines TRBV2 with TRBJ1-2; D uncertain. This CDR3 spans 13 amino acids. Trimming stripped 0 bases from V and 5 bases from J, with 7 bases between. Per the germline V gene, CDR1 is SNHLY and CDR2 is FYNNEI. The chain's CDR3 is CASSEATAYGYTF. The CDR3 nucleotides are TGTGCCAGCAGTGAAGCCACAGCATATGGCTACACCTTC.

This rearrangement joins TRBV20-1 to TRBJ1-6, with TRBD1 as a possible D gene (5 bases). The CDR3 covers 13 residues. Germline V lookup: CDR1 DFQATT, CDR2 SNEGSKA (reference sequence). Trimming removed 3 bases at V and 10 bases at J, with 13 bases between. CDR3 in amino acids: CSASPGSYSPLHF. Written as DNA, the CDR3 is TGCAGTGCTAGTCCAGGGTCGTACTCACCCCTCCACTTT.

This clonotype has only a few counts. This chain connects TRBV5-6 to TRBJ2-7; 8 bases agree with TRBD2. V trimming: 5 bases; J trimming: 4 bases; junction bases outside the gene matches: 8. Germline-derived CDR1 and CDR2 are SGHDT and YYEEEE. CDR3 length: 14 amino acids. The CDR3 nucleotides read TGTGCCAGCAGGTCGGGGACTAGTAATTACGAGCAGTACTTC. This codes for CASRSGTSNYEQYF.

This clonotype was recorded a few times. This chain joins TRBV5-6 and TRBJ2-2; D uncertain. The CDR3 is made up of 14 amino acids. In germline, CDR1 is SGHDT, CDR2 YYEEEE. V dropped 3 bases and J dropped 4 bases, with 10 bases sitting between them. CDR3 protein: CASSSRTRTGELFF. CDR3 sequence (DNA): TGTGCCAGCAGCTCCCGGACGCGCACCGGGGAGCTGTTTTTT. Variable domain in full (rest from reference TRBV5-6 and TRBJ2-2): DAGVTQSPTHLIKTRGQQVTLRCSPKSGHDTVSWYQQALGQGPQFIFQYYEEEERQRGNFPDRFSGHQFPNYSSELNVNALLLGDSALYLCASSSRTRTGELFFGEGSRLTVL.